This TCR beta chain was sequenced during a study of T cells in narcolepsy. This CDR3 comprises 16 residues. Trimming stripped 5 bases from V and 3 bases from J, with 19 bases between. Profiling relied on immunoSEQ multiplex PCR, and the TCRdb table lists in-frame clones only, not all of them. The sample records about 35,000 clones, approximately 80% being singletons. The clonotype originates from a human donor in good health. What was sequenced was memory (CD45RA-) CD4+ T cells from blood. The V gene is TRBV5-3, the J gene TRBJ2-3; maybe TRBD2 (5 bases). TRBV5-3 is designated an ORF whose function remains uncertain. The CDR3 DNA follows: TGTGCCAGAAGTCTCCCGAGGGCACTCTGTACAGATACGCAGTATTTT. Translated, it gives CARSLPRALCTDTQYF.